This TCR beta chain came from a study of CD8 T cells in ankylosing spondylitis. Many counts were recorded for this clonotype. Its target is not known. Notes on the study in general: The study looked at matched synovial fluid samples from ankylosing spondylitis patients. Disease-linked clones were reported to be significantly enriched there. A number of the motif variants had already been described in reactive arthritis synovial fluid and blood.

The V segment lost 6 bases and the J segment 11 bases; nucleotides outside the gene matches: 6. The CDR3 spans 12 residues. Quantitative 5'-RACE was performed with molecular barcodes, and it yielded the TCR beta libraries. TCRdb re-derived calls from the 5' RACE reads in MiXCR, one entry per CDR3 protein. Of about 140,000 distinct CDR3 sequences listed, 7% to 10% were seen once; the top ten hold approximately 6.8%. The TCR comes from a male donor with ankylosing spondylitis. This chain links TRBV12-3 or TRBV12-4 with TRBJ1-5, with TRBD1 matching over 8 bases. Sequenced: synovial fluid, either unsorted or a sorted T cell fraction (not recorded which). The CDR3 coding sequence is TGTGCCAGCAGCACTGACAGGGGAGCCCAGCATTTT. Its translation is CASSTDRGAQHF.